The sample holds many counts of the clone carrying this T cell receptor (beta chain). These data originate in a study of prognosis after radiotherapy for stage I lung cancer. Across the whole study: Among the enrolled patients, 13 to 15 had newly diagnosed primary stage I lung tumors, while roughly five had oligometastatic NSCLC following surgical resection of the primary tumor. The roughly 14 male and about 6 female patients were aged roughly 53 to 95, median approximately 74 years.

The junction had 3 bases not matched to a gene; V was cut back by 6 bases and J by 1 base. Germline V gene data show CDR1 as SGDLS and CDR2 as YYNGEE. This CDR3 has 14 amino acids. From genomic DNA, TCR beta CDR3 was amplified by two-round multiplex PCR. Round one of PCR was performed, and it used primers specific to each TRBV and TRBJ gene. TCRdb processed the multiplex PCR reads anew with MiXCR; each CDR3 protein has one entry. The table lists 12,000 or so distinct CDR3 sequences, 54% of them singletons, with around a fifth in the top ten. The gene calls are TRBV9 and TRBJ2-3, with 9 bases that match TRBD1. The sequences come from PBMCs, collected before or after stereotactic body radiation therapy (not recorded which). The source of this sequence is a donor of 50 years or more with non-small cell lung cancer. This CDR3 reads CASNRGQGTDTQYF. The CDR3 DNA reads TGTGCCAGCAACAGGGGGCAGGGCACAGATACGCAGTATTTT.